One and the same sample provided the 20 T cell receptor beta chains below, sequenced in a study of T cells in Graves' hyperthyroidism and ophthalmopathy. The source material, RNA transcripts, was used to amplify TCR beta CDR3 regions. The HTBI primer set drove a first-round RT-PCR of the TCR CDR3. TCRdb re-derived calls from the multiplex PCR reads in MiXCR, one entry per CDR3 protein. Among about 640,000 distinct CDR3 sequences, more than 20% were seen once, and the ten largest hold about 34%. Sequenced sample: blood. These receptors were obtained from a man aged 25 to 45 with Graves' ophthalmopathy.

DNA for the CDR3: TGCGCCAGCAAACCCGGACAGGACTCCTACAATGAGCAGTTCTTC. It is translated as CASKPGQDSYNEQFF. The J gene is TRBJ2-1, the V gene TRBV5-1; TRBD1 aligns across 7 bases. V lost 6 bases to trimming and J lost 0 bases; unmatched junction nucleotides: 6. CDR1 and CDR2 (germline): SGHRS, YFSETQ. The CDR3 runs 15 residues.

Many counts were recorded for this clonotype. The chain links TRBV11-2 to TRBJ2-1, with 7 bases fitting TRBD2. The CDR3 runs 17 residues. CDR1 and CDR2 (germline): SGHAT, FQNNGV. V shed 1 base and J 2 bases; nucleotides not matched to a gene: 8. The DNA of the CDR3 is TGTGCCAGCAGCTTAGCGGCCGCGGGAGTCCCCTACAATGAGCAGTTCTTC. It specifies CASSLAAAGVPYNEQFF.

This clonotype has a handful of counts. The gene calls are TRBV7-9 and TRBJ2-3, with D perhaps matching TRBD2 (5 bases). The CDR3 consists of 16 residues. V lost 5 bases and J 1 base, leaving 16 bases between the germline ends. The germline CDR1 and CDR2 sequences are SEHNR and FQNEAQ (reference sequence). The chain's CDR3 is CASSLPASRGTDTQYF. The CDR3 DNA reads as TGTGCCAGCAGCCTTCCGGCCTCGAGGGGCACAGATACGCAGTATTTT.

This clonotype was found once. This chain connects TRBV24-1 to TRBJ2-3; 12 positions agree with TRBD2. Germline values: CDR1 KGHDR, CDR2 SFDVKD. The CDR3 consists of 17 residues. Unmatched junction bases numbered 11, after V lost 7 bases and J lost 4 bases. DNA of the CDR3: TGTGCCACCAGCTTCCCGGGACTAGCGGGCCCCGCAGATACGCAGTATTTT. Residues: CATSFPGLAGPADTQYF.

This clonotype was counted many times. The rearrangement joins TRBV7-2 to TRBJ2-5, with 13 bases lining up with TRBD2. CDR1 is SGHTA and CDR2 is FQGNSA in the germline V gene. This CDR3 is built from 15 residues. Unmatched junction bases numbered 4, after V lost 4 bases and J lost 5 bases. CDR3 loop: CASSWGTSGKETQYF. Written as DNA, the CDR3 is TGTGCCAGCAGCTGGGGGACTAGCGGGAAGGAGACCCAGTACTTC.

CDR3 sequence reads: CSVAGVDTQYF. CDR3 bases: TGCAGCGTGGCGGGAGTGGATACGCAGTATTTT. V and J are TRBV29-1 and TRBJ2-3; 7 bases fit TRBD2. The CDR3 spans 11 residues. CDR1 is SQVTM and CDR2 is ANQGSEA in the germline V gene. V dropped 6 bases and J dropped 6; count of bases not matched to a gene: 3.

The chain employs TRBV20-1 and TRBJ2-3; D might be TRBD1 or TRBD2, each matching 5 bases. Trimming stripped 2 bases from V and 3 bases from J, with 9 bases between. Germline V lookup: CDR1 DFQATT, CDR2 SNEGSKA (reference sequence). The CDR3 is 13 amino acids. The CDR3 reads CSARRGATDTQYF. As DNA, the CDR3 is TGCAGTGCTAGAAGGGGAGCGACAGATACGCAGTATTTT.

The CDR3 nucleotides read TGTGCCAGCAGCCTAACCTCGGTGATGAACACTGAAGCTTTCTTT. As protein: CASSLTSVMNTEAFF. V usage is TRBV7-2 and J usage is TRBJ1-1; D not resolved. The V gene's germline CDR1 is SGHTA and CDR2 FQGNSA. V was trimmed by 5 bases and J by 0 bases, leaving 13 bases between them. This CDR3 has 15 residues.

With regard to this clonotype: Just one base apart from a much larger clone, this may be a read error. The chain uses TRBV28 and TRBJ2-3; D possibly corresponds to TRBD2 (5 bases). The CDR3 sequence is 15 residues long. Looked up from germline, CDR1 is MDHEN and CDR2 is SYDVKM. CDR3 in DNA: TGTGGCACCTCGGATAGAGGGCGAAGCACAGATACGCAGTATTTT. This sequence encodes CGTSDRGRSTDTQYF.

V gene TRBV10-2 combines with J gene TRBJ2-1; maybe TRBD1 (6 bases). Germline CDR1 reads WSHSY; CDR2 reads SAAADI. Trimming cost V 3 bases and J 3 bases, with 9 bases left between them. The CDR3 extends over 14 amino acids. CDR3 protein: CASSDHRVYNEQFF. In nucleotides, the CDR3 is TGCGCCAGCAGTGATCACAGGGTCTACAATGAGCAGTTCTTC.

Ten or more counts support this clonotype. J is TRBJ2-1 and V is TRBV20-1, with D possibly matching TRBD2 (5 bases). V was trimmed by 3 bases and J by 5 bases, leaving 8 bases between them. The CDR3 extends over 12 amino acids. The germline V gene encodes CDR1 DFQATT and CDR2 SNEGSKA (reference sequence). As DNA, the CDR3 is TGCAGTGCTAGCCGGGGAGACAATGAGCAGTTCTTC. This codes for CSASRGDNEQFF.

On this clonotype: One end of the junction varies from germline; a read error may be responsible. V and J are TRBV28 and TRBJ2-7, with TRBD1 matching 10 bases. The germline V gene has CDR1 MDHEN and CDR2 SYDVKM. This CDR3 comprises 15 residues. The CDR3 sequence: CASSLRQGARHEQCF. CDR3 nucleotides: TGTGCCAGCAGTTTAAGACAGGGGGCGCGCCACGAGCAGTGCTTC.

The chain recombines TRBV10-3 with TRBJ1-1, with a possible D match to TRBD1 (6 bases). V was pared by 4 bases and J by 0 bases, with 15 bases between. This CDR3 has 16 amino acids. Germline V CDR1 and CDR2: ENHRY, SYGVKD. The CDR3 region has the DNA TGTGCCATCAGTGGGGGGCAGGGTCCTATGAACACTGAAGCTTTCTTT. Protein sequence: CAISGGQGPMNTEAFF.

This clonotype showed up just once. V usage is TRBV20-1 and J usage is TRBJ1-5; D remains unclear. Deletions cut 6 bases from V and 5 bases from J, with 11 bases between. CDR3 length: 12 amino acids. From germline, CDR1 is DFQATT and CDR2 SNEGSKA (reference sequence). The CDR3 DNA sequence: TGCAGTGCAGAGTCCCCACATCAGCCCCAGCATTTT. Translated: CSAESPHQPQHF.

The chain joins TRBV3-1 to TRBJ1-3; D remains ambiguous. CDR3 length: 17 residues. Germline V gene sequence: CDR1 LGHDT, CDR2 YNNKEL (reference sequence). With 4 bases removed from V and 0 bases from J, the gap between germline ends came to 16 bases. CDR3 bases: TGTGCCAGCAGCCCCGGACGGCCGGCCCGCTCTGGAAACACCATATATTTT. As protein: CASSPGRPARSGNTIYF.

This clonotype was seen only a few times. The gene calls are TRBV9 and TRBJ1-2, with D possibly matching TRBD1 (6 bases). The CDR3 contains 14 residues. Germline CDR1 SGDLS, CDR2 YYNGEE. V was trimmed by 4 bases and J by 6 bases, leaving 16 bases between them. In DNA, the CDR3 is TGTGCCAGCAGCCCCGGACAGACCTCGGATGGCTACACCTTC. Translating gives CASSPGQTSDGYTF.

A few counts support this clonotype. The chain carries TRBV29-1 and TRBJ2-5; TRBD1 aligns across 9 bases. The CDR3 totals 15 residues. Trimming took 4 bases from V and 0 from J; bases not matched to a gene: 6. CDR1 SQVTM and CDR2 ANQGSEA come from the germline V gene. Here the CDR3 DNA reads TGCAGCGTTGGACAGGGGGGGAATCACCAAGAGACCCAGTACTTC. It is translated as CSVGQGGNHQETQYF. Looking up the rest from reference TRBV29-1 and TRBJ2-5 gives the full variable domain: SAVISQKPSRDICQRGTSLTIQCQVDSQVTMMFWYRQQPGQSLTLIATANQGSEATYESGFVIDKFPISRPNLTFSTLTVSNMSPEDSSIYLCSVGQGGNHQETQYFGPGTRLLVL.

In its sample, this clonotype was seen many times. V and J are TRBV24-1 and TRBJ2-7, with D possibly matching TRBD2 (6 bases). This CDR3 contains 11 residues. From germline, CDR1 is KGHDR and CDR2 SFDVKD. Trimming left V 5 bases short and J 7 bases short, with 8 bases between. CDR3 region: CATSVGREQYF. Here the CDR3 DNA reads TGTGCCACCAGTGTGGGGAGGGAGCAGTACTTC.

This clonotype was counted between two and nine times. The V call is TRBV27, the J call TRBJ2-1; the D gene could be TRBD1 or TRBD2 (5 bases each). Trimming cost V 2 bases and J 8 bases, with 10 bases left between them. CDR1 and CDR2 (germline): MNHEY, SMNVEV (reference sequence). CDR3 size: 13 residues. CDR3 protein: CASSLRRGDEQFF. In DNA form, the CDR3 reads TGTGCCAGCAGTTTACGTAGAGGGGATGAGCAGTTCTTC.

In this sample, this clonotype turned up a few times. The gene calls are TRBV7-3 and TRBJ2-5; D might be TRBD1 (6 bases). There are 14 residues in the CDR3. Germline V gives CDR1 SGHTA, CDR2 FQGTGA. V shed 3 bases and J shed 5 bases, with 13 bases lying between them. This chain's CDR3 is CASSFRQVKETQYF. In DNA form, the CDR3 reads TGTGCCAGCAGCTTCCGACAGGTGAAGGAGACCCAGTACTTC.